This T cell receptor (beta chain) was sequenced during a study of T-cell memory formation after mild COVID-19. Study findings and constraints: Largely, contracting CD4+ clones fell within CM and EM, and contracting CD8+ clones within EMRA.

TCRdb re-called the 5' RACE reads through MiXCR, storing one row per CDR3 protein. Of around 510,000 distinct CDR3 sequences in the sample, roughly 22% were seen once. About this clonotype: Its specificity is not known.

The J segment lost 2 bases and the V segment lost 1 base, leaving 7 bases of the junction unmatched. Germline CDR1 SGHRS, CDR2 YFSETQ. The CDR3 is 16 residues long. This receptor was identified in an adult woman who had mild COVID-19 (a few samples of this study predate the infection). Cell type and time point are not known. The rearrangement joins TRBV5-1 to TRBJ2-7; 9 nucleotides align to TRBD2. Input material: PBMCs or a T cell subset sorted from them (not recorded which). CDR3 DNA sequence: TGCGCCAGCAGCTTGCGAGCGGGGGGTACTACCTACGAGCAGTACTTC. It codes for CASSLRAGGTTYEQYF.